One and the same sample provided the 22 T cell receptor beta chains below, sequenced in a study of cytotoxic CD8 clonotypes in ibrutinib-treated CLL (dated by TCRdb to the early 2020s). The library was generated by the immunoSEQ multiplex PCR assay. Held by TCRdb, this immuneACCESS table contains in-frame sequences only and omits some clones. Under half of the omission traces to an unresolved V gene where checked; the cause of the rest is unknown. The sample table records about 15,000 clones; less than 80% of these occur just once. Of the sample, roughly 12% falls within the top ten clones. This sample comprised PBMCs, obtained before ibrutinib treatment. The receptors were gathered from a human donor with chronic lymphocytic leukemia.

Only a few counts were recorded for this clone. The CDR3 spells CAWRRLRADTQYF. CDR3 in DNA: TGTGCCTGGAGACGCCTTAGGGCAGATACGCAGTATTTT. The rearrangement uses TRBV30 and TRBJ2-3; D is uncertain. The CDR3 contains 13 residues. CDR1 is GTSNPN, CDR2 SVGIG, per germline (reference sequence). Trimming stripped 3 bases from V and 4 bases from J, with 11 bases between.

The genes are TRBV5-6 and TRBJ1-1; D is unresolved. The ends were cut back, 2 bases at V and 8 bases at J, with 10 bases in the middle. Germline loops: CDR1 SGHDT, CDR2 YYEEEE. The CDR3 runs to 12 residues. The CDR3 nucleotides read TGTGCCAGCAGCTTTGGGTTTGGAGAAGCTTTCTTT. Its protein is CASSFGFGEAFF.

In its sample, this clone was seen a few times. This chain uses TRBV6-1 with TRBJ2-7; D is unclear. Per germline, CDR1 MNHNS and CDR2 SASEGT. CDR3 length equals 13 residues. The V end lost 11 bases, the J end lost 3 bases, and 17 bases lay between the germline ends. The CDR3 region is CACRNMWDYEQYF. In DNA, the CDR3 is TGTGCCTGTAGGAACATGTGGGACTACGAGCAGTACTTC.

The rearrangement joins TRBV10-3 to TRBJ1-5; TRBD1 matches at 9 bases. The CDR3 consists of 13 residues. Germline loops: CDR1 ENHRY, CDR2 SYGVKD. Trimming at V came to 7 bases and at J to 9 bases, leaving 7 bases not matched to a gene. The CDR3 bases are TGTGCCATCAAAAATCGGGACAGGGCGCCCCAGCATTTT. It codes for CAIKNRDRAPQHF.

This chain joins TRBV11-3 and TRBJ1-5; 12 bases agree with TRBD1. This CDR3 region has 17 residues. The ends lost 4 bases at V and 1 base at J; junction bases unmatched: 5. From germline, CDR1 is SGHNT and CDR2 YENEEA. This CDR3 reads CASSSGQGAMSNQPQHF. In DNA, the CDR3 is TGTGCCAGCAGCTCGGGACAGGGGGCAATGAGCAATCAGCCCCAGCATTTT.

CDR3 residues: CASSDHRGTVGGNQPQHF. The CDR3, as DNA: TGTGCCAGCAGTGATCACAGGGGGACGGTTGGAGGCAATCAGCCCCAGCATTTT. The chain employs TRBV28 and TRBJ1-5, with 8 bases lining up with TRBD1. CDR3 length: 18 residues. After removal of 5 bases from V and 2 bases from J, the junction contained 14 bases not matched to a gene. Germline-derived CDR1 and CDR2 are MDHEN and SYDVKM.

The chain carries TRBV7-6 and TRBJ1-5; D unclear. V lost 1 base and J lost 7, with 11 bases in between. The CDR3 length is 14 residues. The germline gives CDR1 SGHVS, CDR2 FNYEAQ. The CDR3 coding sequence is TGTGCCAGCAGCTTAGGGCCGGTAAGGCAGCCCCAGCATTTT. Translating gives CASSLGPVRQPQHF.

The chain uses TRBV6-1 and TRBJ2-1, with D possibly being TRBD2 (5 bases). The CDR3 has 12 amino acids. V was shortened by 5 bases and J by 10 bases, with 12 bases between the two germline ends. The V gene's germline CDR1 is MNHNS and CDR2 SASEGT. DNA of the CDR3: TGTGCCAGCAGTTGGACTGCTGGGGAGCAGTTCTTC. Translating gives CASSWTAGEQFF.

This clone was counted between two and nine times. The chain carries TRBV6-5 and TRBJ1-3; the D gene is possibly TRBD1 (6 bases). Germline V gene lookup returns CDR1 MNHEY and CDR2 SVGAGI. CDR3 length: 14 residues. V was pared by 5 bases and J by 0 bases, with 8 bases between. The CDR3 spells CASSTGSSGNTIYF. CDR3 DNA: TGTGCCAGCAGTACAGGGAGCTCTGGAAACACCATATATTTT.

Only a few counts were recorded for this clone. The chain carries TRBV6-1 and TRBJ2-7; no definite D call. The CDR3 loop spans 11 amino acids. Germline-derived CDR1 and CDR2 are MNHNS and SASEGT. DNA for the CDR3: TGTGCCAGCAGTGAAGTGGGCCACATCCTCGTC. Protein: CASSEVGHILV.

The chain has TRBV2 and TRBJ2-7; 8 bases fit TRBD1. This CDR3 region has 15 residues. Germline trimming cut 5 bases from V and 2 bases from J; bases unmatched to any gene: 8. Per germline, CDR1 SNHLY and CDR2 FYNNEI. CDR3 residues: CASSFDRGTTYEQYV. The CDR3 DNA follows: TGTGCCAGCAGTTTTGACAGGGGAACTACCTACGAGCAGTACGTC.

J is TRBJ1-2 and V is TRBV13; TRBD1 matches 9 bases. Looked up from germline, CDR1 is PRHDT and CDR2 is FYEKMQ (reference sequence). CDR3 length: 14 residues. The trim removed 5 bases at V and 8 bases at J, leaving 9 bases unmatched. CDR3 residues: CASSPRQGGTGYTF. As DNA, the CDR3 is TGTGCCAGCAGCCCGAGACAGGGGGGTACAGGCTACACCTTC.

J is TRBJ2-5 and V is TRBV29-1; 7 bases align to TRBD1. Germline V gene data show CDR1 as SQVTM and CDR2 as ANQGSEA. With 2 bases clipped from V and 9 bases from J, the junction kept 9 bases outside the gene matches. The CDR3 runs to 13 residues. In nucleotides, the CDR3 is TGCAGCGTTGAACCTTCGACAGGGTTGGCCCAGTACTTC. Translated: CSVEPSTGLAQYF.

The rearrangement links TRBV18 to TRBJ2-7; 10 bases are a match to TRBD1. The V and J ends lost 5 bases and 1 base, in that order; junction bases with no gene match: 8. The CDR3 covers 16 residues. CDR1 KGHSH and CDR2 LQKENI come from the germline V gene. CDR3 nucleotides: TGTGCCAGCTCATCCACGGGACAGGGGATTTCCTACGAGCAGTACGTC. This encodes CASSSTGQGISYEQYV.

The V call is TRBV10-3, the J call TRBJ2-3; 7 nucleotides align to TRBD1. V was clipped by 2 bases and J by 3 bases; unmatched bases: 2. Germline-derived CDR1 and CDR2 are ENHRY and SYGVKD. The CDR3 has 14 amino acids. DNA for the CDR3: TGTGCCATCAGTGAGGGACAGGTGACAGATACGCAGTATTTT. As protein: CAISEGQVTDTQYF.

DNA for the CDR3: TGTGCCAGCAGCTTGGGGTCTCCAGGGCTGGCTGAAGCTTTCTTT. It is translated as CASSLGSPGLAEAFF. This chain joins TRBV5-6 and TRBJ1-1; D is perhaps TRBD1 (5 bases). The CDR3 extends over 15 amino acids. CDR1 is SGHDT, CDR2 YYEEEE, per germline. The V gene lost 0 bases and the J gene lost 6 bases, with 15 bases spanning the gap.

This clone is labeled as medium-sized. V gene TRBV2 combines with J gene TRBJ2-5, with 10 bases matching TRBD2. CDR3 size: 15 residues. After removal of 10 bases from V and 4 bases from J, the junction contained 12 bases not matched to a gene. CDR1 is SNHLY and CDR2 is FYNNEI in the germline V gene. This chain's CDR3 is CATSDIAGGLETQYF. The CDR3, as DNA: TGTGCCACAAGTGATATAGCGGGGGGATTAGAGACCCAGTACTTC. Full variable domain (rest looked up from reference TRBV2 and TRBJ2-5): EPEVTQTPSHQVTQMGQEVILRCVPISNHLYFYWYRQILGQKVEFLVSFYNNEISEKSEIFDDQFSVERPDGSNFTLKIRSTKLEDSAMYFCATSDIAGGLETQYFGPGTRLLVL.

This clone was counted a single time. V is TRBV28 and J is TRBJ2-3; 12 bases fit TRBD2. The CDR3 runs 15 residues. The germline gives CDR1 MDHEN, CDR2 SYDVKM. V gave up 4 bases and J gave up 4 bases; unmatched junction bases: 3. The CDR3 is CASSSSSGGADTQYF. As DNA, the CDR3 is TGTGCCAGCAGTTCGTCTAGCGGGGGGGCAGATACGCAGTATTTT.

CDR3 sequence reads: CASRKLAEGNEQFF. CDR3 coding DNA: TGCGCCAGCAGGAAACTAGCGGAGGGGAATGAGCAGTTCTTC. The J gene is TRBJ2-1, the V gene TRBV5-1, with 8 bases that match TRBD2. This CDR3 contains 14 residues. The V gene's germline CDR1 is SGHRS and CDR2 YFSETQ. J was trimmed by 7 bases and V by 5 bases; bases with no gene match: 8.

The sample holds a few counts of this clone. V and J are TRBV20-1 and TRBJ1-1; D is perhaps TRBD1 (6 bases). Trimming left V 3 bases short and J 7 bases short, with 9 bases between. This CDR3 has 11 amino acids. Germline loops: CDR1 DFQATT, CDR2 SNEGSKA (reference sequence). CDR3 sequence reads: CSARQDSEAFF. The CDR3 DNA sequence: TGCAGTGCTAGGCAGGACAGTGAAGCTTTCTTT.

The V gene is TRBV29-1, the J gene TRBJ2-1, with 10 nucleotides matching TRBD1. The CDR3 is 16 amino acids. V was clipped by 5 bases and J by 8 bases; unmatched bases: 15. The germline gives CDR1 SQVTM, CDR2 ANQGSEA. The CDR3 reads CSVRSYRDRGGDEQFF. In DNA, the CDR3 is TGCAGCGTTCGAAGCTACCGGGACAGGGGAGGGGATGAGCAGTTCTTC.

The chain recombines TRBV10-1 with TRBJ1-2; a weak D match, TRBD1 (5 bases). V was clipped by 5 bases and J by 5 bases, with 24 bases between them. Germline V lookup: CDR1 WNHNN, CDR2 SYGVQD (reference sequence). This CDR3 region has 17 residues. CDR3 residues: CASSCRTGTAMGYGYTF. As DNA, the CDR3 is TGCGCCAGCAGTTGCCGGACCGGGACCGCCATGGGGTATGGCTACACCTTC.